This entry is about one T cell receptor beta chain. Per the authors' pipeline: Cell counts per sample came from amplifying reference gene primers. Profiled with immunoSEQ multiplex PCR; TCRdb holds only in-frame clones, not every one. V, J and clone size are those of that table, while D and trimming were read from the DNA. The sample consists of about 150,000 clones, approximately 90% of them appearing once. The data stem from a study of blood T cell repertoires in COVID-19. Study-level background: Sites in the United States, Italy and Spain provided acute and convalescent COVID-19 samples. PBMCs, B-cell-depleted T cells, or T cells provided the cDNA or gDNA that made up the material.

The V end was cut by 7 bases, the J end by 4 bases, with 8 bases between. CDR3 length: 11 residues. The source is a woman aged 40 to 49 with acute or convalescent COVID-19. V usage is TRBV23-1 and J usage is TRBJ2-7, with D uncertain. TRBV23-1 is given ORF status, its function remaining uncertain. Sequencing was carried out using peripheral blood. CDR3 amino acids: CASNGFYEQYF. In nucleotides, the CDR3 is TGCGCCAGCAACGGGTTTTACGAGCAGTACTTC.